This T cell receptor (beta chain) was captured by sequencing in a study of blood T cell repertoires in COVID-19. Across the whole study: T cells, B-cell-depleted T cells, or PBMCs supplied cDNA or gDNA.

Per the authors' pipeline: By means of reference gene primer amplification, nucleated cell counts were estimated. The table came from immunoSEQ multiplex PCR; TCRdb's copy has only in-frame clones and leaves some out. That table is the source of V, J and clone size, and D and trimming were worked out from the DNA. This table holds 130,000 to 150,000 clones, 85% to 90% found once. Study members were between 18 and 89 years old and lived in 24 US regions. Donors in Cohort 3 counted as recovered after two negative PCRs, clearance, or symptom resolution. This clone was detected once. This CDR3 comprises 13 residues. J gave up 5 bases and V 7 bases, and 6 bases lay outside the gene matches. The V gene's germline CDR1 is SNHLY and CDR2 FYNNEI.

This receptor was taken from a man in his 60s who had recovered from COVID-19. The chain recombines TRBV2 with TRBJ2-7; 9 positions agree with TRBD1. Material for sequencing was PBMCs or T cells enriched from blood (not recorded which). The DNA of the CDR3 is TGTGCCAGCATTCGACAGGGGGTAGACGAGCAGTACTTC. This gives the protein CASIRQGVDEQYF.